Reported below is one T cell receptor beta chain. Its antigen remains unidentified. This sample was taken from a study of long-term antiretroviral therapy in people with HIV. Findings and caveats of the study: When set beside controls, HIV repertoires had CDR3 length ranges that were narrower.

Only United States sites treated participants with HIV. The study used samples holding 1-10 million cryopreserved PBMC before DNA extraction. It was version v3.0 of the immunoSEQ assay that was run at survey level. Sequencing was intended to reach about 35,000-55,000 T-cell genomes per sample. Profiled with immunoSEQ multiplex PCR; TCRdb holds only in-frame clones, not every one. The sample lists about 28,000 clones, 80% to 90% occurring once. The clonotype comes from a woman aged 18-29 years with HIV. Source: unsorted PBMCs, taken 1.8 years after starting antiretroviral therapy.

In nucleotides, the CDR3 is TGTGCCAGCAGTTTTCTTAGGGACCAATATAGCAATCAGCCCCAGCATTTT. This codes for CASSFLRDQYSNQPQHF. The chain couples TRBV27 to TRBJ1-5; perhaps TRBD1 as D (5 bases). CDR3 length equals 17 residues. The germline V gene encodes CDR1 MNHEY and CDR2 SMNVEV (reference sequence). The V gene lost 3 bases and the J gene lost 0 bases, with 15 bases spanning the gap.